The T cell receptor (beta chain) under discussion was sequenced for a study of blood T cell repertoires in COVID-19. On the study more broadly: Some COVID-19 samples were acute and others convalescent; all came from the United States, Italy and Spain. Sources were T cells, B-cell-depleted T cells, or PBMCs; the material itself was cDNA or gDNA.

The CDR3 length is 16 residues. The V and J ends lost 6 bases and 0 bases, in that order; junction bases with no gene match: 6. CDR1 and CDR2 from the germline V gene are SGHAT and FQNNGV. As originally analysed: Estimates of nucleated cell counts were drawn from the amplification of reference gene primers. The protocol was immunoSEQ multiplex PCR, while the TCRdb copy is restricted to in-frame clones and leaves out a portion. That table is the source of V, J and clone size, and D and trimming were worked out from the DNA. The data contain hundreds of thousands of clones, around 87% of them singletons.

This clonotype originated in a woman in her fifties or sixties who had recovered from COVID-19. The chain combines TRBV11-2 with TRBJ2-1; 9 bases are shared with TRBD2. Sequenced sample: peripheral blood. The CDR3 DNA reads TGTGCCAGCAGTTCGACTAGCGGAGCCTCCTACAATGAGCAGTTCTTC. It encodes CASSSTSGASYNEQFF. The full variable domain, in which reference TRBV11-2 and TRBJ2-1 provide the parts outside the CDR3, is EAGVAQSPRYKIIEKRQSVAFWCNPISGHATLYWYQQILGQGPKLLIQFQNNGVVDDSQLPKDRFSAERLKGVDSTLKIQPAKLEDSAVYLCASSSTSGASYNEQFFGPGTRLTVL.